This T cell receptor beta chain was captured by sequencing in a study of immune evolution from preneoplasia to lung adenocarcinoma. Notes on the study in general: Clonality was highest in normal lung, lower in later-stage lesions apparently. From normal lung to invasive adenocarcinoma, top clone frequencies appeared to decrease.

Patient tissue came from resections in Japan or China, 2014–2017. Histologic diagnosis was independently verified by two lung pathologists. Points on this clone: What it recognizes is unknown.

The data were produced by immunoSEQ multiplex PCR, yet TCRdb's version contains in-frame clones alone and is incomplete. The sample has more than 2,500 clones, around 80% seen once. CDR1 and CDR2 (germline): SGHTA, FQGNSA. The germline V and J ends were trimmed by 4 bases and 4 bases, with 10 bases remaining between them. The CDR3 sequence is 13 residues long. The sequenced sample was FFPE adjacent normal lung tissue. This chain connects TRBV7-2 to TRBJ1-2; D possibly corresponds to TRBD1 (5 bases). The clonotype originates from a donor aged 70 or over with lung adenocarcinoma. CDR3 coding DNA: TGTGCCAGCAGCTCGGACACAAGCTATGGCTACACCTTC. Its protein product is CASSSDTSYGYTF.